This T cell receptor (beta chain) appears in the sequencing data of a study of blood T cell repertoires in COVID-19. This CDR3 has 14 residues. Germline V gene data show CDR1 as LNHDA and CDR2 as SQIVND (reference sequence). V was pared by 3 bases and J by 5 bases, with 8 bases between. Assay used: immunoSEQ multiplex PCR; TCRdb lists only in-frame clones, some missing. The sample has about 140,000 clones; roughly 78% are singletons. The chain couples TRBV19 to TRBJ1-6, with D possibly being TRBD1 (6 bases). Sequenced material: PBMCs or T cells enriched from blood (not recorded which). The source of this sequence is a woman between 50 and 59 years old who had recovered from COVID-19. The CDR3 is CASSIGQNNSPLHF. Written as DNA, the CDR3 is TGTGCCAGTAGTATTGGACAGAATAATTCACCCCTCCACTTT.